Presented here are 6 T cell receptor beta chains from one specimen sequenced in a study of cytomegalovirus exposure and HLA in healthy donors. PCR amplification relied on 60 Vbeta primers (plus 13 Jbeta primers). The assay was immunoSEQ multiplex PCR, and TCRdb's table has in-frame clones only and misses some. This sample has around 220,000 clones; about three quarters occur once, and the top ten carry 15% to 18%. The material sequenced was PBMCs. These receptors originate from a man aged 35-49 years in good health and CMV-seronegative.

The chain is built from TRBV30 and TRBJ1-5, with D possibly being TRBD1 (5 bases). The CDR3 is made up of 14 amino acids. CDR1 is GTSNPN, CDR2 SVGIG, per germline (reference sequence). Trimming stripped 1 base from V and 6 bases from J, with 13 bases between. The DNA for the CDR3 is TGTGCCTGGAGTGGAGCGGGGGTTAGTCAGCCCCAGCATTTT. It translates to CAWSGAGVSQPQHF.

J is TRBJ2-7 and V is TRBV9; D not resolved. Germline CDR1 SGDLS, CDR2 YYNGEE. The CDR3 totals 14 residues. V gave up 0 bases and J gave up 3 bases, with 10 bases separating them. CDR3 DNA: TGTGCCAGCAGCGTAGAATTTAACAGCTACGAGCAGTACTTC. Residues: CASSVEFNSYEQYF.

The chain employs TRBV18 and TRBJ2-3, with a possible D match to TRBD2 (6 bases). Germline V lookup: CDR1 KGHSH, CDR2 LQKENI. The CDR3 has 16 amino acids. The V end was cut by 0 bases, the J end by 1 base, with 11 bases between. CDR3 sequence: CASSPPRGSGTDTQYF. In nucleotides, the CDR3 is TGTGCCAGCTCACCACCCCGGGGGTCGGGCACAGATACGCAGTATTTT.

The chain employs TRBV7-3 and TRBJ2-3; TRBD2 matches 7 bases. This CDR3 spans 15 amino acids. Germline-derived CDR1 and CDR2 are SGHTA and FQGTGA. V lost 1 base to trimming and J lost 4 bases; unmatched junction nucleotides: 5. The CDR3 DNA sequence: TGTGCCAGCAGCTTAATGGCGGGAGCGCCAGATACGCAGTATTTT. Protein sequence: CASSLMAGAPDTQYF.

The chain has TRBV27 and TRBJ1-6; 9 bases are shared with TRBD1. This CDR3 is 14 amino acids long. Germline values: CDR1 MNHEY, CDR2 SMNVEV (reference sequence). V shed 6 bases, J shed 9 bases, and the junction held 6 bases outside the gene matches. The CDR3 sequence: CASSPGTGSSPLHF. The CDR3 coding sequence is TGTGCCAGCAGCCCCGGGACAGGGAGTTCACCCCTCCACTTT.

This chain joins TRBV6-5 and TRBJ1-1; TRBD1 matches 7 bases. Germline-derived CDR1 and CDR2 are MNHEY and SVGAGI. The CDR3 contains 14 residues. Losses at the gene ends were 2 bases for V and 8 bases for J; bases not matched to a gene: 8. The CDR3 nucleotides read TGTGCCAGCAGTTACGGCAGGGGGTATTTGGAAGCTTTCTTT. It specifies CASSYGRGYLEAFF.